A selection of T cell receptor beta chains follows, all from one sample in a study of vaccination and CD4 T cells after COVID-19. TCRdb processed the PCR reads anew with MiXCR; each CDR3 protein has one entry. The sample holds more than 20,000 distinct CDR3 sequences, roughly 70% seen once. These TCRs are of unknown antigen specificity. The sequenced sample consisted of CD4+ T cells from blood, cultured in vitro. The receptors originated from a human donor who had recovered from COVID-19. Both conserved end residues are part of each CDR3. Each record gives: D gene, J gene, V gene, clone size, CDR3 protein, CDR3 DNA. The D gene is left open where the match is weak. A row's size may be missing; if present it is once, few, many or a size class.

>-|TRBJ1-1|TRBV7-2|-
CAAVHQQNTEAFF
TGTGCCGCGGTTCATCAACAGAACACTGAAGCTTTCTTT
>-|TRBJ1-2|TRBV7-2|few
CASSRMRAGTANYGYTF
TGTGCCAGCAGCCGAATGAGGGCCGGAACCGCTAACTATGGCTACACCTTC
>-|TRBJ1-5|TRBV3-1|-
CASSHPGHSNQPQHF
TGTGCCAGCAGCCATCCTGGACATAGCAATCAGCCCCAGCATTTT
>TRBD1|TRBJ2-7|TRBV6-2/TRBV6-3|-
CASSYRQGKSSYEQYF
TGTGCCAGCAGTTACAGACAGGGCAAAAGCTCCTACGAGCAGTACTTC
>-|TRBJ1-2|TRBV28|-
CASTPPGAANYGYTF
TGTGCCAGCACACCCCCAGGGGCCGCTAACTATGGCTACACCTTC
>TRBD2|TRBJ2-1|TRBV2|-
CANLAGEYNEQFF
TGTGCCAACCTAGCGGGAGAGTACAATGAGCAGTTCTTC
>TRBD1|TRBJ1-5|TRBV20-1|-
CSAQDRERGNQPQHF
TGCAGTGCTCAAGACAGGGAGAGGGGCAATCAGCCCCAGCATTTT
>-|TRBJ2-5|TRBV27|-
CASSLSGPRLAETQYF
TGTGCCAGCAGTTTATCAGGACCCAGGCTAGCGGAGACCCAGTACTTC
>-|TRBJ1-6|TRBV15|-
CATSRDAVSTLHF
TGTGCCACCAGCAGAGATGCAGTTTCCACCCTCCACTTT
>-|TRBJ2-1|TRBV10-3|-
CAISESDVEQFF
TGTGCCATCAGTGAGTCTGACGTTGAGCAGTTCTTC
>TRBD1|TRBJ1-2|TRBV20-1|-
CSAHPGQGSGGYTF
TGCAGTGCTCACCCGGGACAGGGAAGTGGTGGCTACACCTTC
>-|TRBJ2-1|TRBV20-1|-
CSARRRGRSSYNEQFF
TGCAGTGCTAGACGAAGGGGCCGGAGCTCCTACAATGAGCAGTTCTTC
>-|TRBJ1-2|TRBV18|-
CASSPPSRGGGYTF
TGTGCCAGCTCACCACCTTCGAGGGGAGGAGGCTACACCTTC
>-|TRBJ2-3|TRBV29-1|few
CSVAGLGRDTQYF
TGCAGCGTTGCGGGTCTGGGGAGGGATACGCAGTATTTT
>TRBD1|TRBJ1-1|TRBV11-2|-
CASSLHGTGNTEAFF
TGTGCCAGCAGCCTCCACGGGACAGGGAACACTGAAGCTTTCTTT
>-|TRBJ1-1|TRBV19|-
CASSIDGGSGEAFF
TGTGCCAGTAGTATAGATGGGGGATCCGGTGAAGCTTTCTTT
>-|TRBJ1-2|TRBV11-2|-
CASSYTGDYGYTF
TGTGCCAGCAGCTACACAGGAGACTATGGCTACACCTTC
>-|TRBJ1-1|TRBV6-2/TRBV6-3|few
CASTDRGTEAFF
TGTGCCAGCACCGACCGGGGCACTGAAGCTTTCTTT
>TRBD1|TRBJ2-7|TRBV2|-
CASRNLGTGRSYEQYF
TGTGCCAGCAGGAACCTAGGGACAGGGAGATCCTACGAGCAGTACTTC
>-|TRBJ2-7|TRBV7-9|-
CASSLGGQGTYEQYF
TGTGCCAGCAGCTTAGGGGGGCAGGGGACTTACGAGCAGTACTTC
>TRBD1|TRBJ1-5|TRBV18|-
CASSPQGARQPQHF
TGTGCCAGCTCACCACAGGGGGCCCGGCAGCCCCAGCATTTT
>-|TRBJ2-4|TRBV20-1|-
CSARTHDGIQYF
TGCAGTGCTAGAACACACGACGGCATTCAGTACTTC
>-|TRBJ1-1|TRBV11-3|-
CASSSEDTEAFF
TGTGCCAGCAGCTCCGAGGACACTGAAGCTTTCTTT
>-|TRBJ1-6|TRBV7-2|few
CASSLGPGGSPLHF
TGTGCCAGCAGCCTCGGACCCGGCGGTTCACCCCTCCACTTT
>-|TRBJ1-1|TRBV30|-
CAWSRGLNTEAFF
TGTGCCTGGAGTAGGGGCCTGAACACTGAAGCTTTCTTT
>-|TRBJ1-2|TRBV11-3|-
CASSFDAEYGYTF
TGTGCCAGCAGCTTCGACGCGGAGTATGGCTACACCTTC
>-|TRBJ2-3|TRBV6-1|few
CASRRTRGPQDTQYF
TGTGCCAGCAGACGGACCAGGGGTCCTCAGGATACGCAGTATTTT
>-|TRBJ1-5|TRBV24-1|-
CATSGPGVRGQPQHF
TGTGCCACCAGTGGCCCGGGGGTGAGAGGACAGCCCCAGCATTTT
>TRBD2|TRBJ2-5|TRBV20-1|few
CSASSLAQETQYF
TGCAGTGCTAGTTCACTAGCGCAAGAGACCCAGTACTTC
>-|TRBJ1-6|TRBV30|few
CAWAGLYNSPLHF
TGTGCCTGGGCGGGACTCTATAATTCACCCCTCCACTTT
>-|TRBJ1-1|TRBV6-1|-
CASSERSGGVRTEAFF
TGTGCCAGCAGTGAAAGGTCGGGGGGCGTCAGAACTGAAGCTTTCTTT
>-|TRBJ2-7|TRBV10-3|few
CAISEYYEQYF
TGTGCCATCAGTGAGTATTACGAGCAGTACTTC
>-|TRBJ1-5|TRBV12-5|few
CASGSHQPQHF
TGTGCTAGTGGTTCTCATCAGCCCCAGCATTTT
>-|TRBJ1-2|TRBV30|-
CAWTKGYGYTF
TGTGCCTGGACGAAAGGTTACGGCTACACCTTC
>-|TRBJ1-2|TRBV6-5|-
CAGSYAAGGYGYTF
TGTGCCGGCAGTTACGCGGCCGGTGGCTATGGCTACACCTTC
>-|TRBJ1-6|TRBV12-3/TRBV12-4|-
CASSLGGQGNSPLHF
TGTGCCAGCAGTTTGGGGGGCCAAGGTAATTCACCCCTCCACTTT
>-|TRBJ1-2|TRBV6-2/TRBV6-3|-
CASSLDGFYGYTF
TGTGCCAGCAGTCTAGACGGATTCTATGGCTACACCTTC
>TRBD1|TRBJ1-2|TRBV19|-
CASSRGAGGTYGYTF
TGTGCCAGTAGTAGAGGAGCAGGGGGAACCTATGGCTACACCTTC
>TRBD1|TRBJ2-3|TRBV12-5|once
CASGATGQVQYF
TGTGCTAGTGGGGCTACGGGACAGGTCCAGTATTTT
>-|TRBJ1-1|TRBV6-5|-
CASSYSSAAWVRTEAFF
TGTGCCAGCAGTTACTCGAGTGCGGCGTGGGTTAGGACTGAAGCTTTCTTT
>TRBD1|TRBJ2-3|TRBV7-2|-
CASSLVGTASSTDTQYF
TGTGCCAGCAGCTTAGTTGGGACAGCCTCTAGCACAGATACGCAGTATTTT
>TRBD2|TRBJ2-7|TRBV7-2|-
CASSSGLAGPYEQYF
TGTGCCAGCAGCTCCGGACTAGCGGGGCCCTACGAGCAGTACTTC
>-|TRBJ2-3|TRBV20-1|-
CSASMGAIDTQYF
TGCAGTGCTAGTATGGGGGCCATAGATACGCAGTATTTT
>-|TRBJ2-7|TRBV2|-
CASSEKGGHTYEQYF
TGTGCCAGCAGTGAAAAAGGGGGTCACACCTACGAGCAGTACTTC
>-|TRBJ1-2|TRBV24-1|-
CATSSRLRNYGHTF
TGTGCCACCAGTTCCCGGTTACGGAACTATGGCCACACCTTC
>-|TRBJ1-3|TRBV6-5|-
CASSYSGRATSGNTIYF
TGTGCCAGCAGTTACTCGGGTAGGGCTACCTCTGGAAACACCATATATTTT
>TRBD1|TRBJ1-1|TRBV7-9|-
CASSRTGDTEAFF
TGTGCCAGCAGCCGGACAGGGGACACTGAAGCTTTCTTT
>-|TRBJ1-4|TRBV7-2|-
CASSQPQGANEKLFF
TGTGCCAGCAGCCAACCTCAGGGTGCTAATGAAAAACTGTTTTTT